A selection of T cell receptor beta chains follows, all from one sample in a study of blood T cell repertoires in COVID-19. Data came from immunoSEQ multiplex PCR; TCRdb stores just in-frame clones and leaves some out. Of approximately 100,000 clones listed, 80% to 90% are singletons. The sequenced sample consisted of peripheral blood. The receptors come from a human donor in a cohort sampled during active COVID-19. Both conserved end residues are part of each CDR3. The D gene is left open where the match is weak. A clone size is listed for some rows: how often the clone was seen (once, few, many), or a class if it is expanded.

>TRBJ1-1|NA|TRBV19|NA
TGTGCCAGTTTCCTGGACAGTCAAGAGACTGAAGCTTTCTTT
CASFLDSQETEAFF
>TRBJ1-2|TRBD1|TRBV30|NA
TGTGCCTGGAGTGTAAAGCCCCTGGGACAGTTTGGCTACACCTTC
CAWSVKPLGQFGYTF
>TRBJ2-1|TRBD2|TRBV27|once
TGTGCCAGCGGGGGGGGGAGAAGTGACGCAAGCTCCTACAATGAGCAGTTCTTC
CASGGGRSDASSYNEQFF
>TRBJ2-7|NA|TRBV28|NA
TGTGCCAGCAGTTGGGCCACGGCTCCCCACGAGCAGTACTTC
CASSWATAPHEQYF
>TRBJ1-6|TRBD1|TRBV19|NA
TGTGCCAGTACCCCACAGGGGGAAGGTTCACCCCTCCACTTT
CASTPQGEGSPLHF
>TRBJ1-5|NA|TRBV27|NA
TGTGCCAGCAGTCGGGAAGTACGGCTAGGTGAGATTAGCAATCAGCCCCAGCATTTT
CASSREVRLGEISNQPQHF
>TRBJ2-7|TRBD1|TRBV5-1|NA
TGCGCCAGCAGCTCGCCAGGACAGGGTTTTCGGGAGCAGTACTTC
CASSSPGQGFREQYF
>TRBJ2-5|NA|TRBV9|NA
TGTGCCAGCAGCGCGCTTGGGGGGACTTCCGTACAAGAGACCCAGTACTTC
CASSALGGTSVQETQYF
>TRBJ2-1|NA|TRBV18|NA
TGTGCCAGCTCACCACTATCGGGACATAAGATCTTC
CASSPLSGHKIF
>TRBJ1-4|TRBD1|TRBV5-4|NA
TGTGCCAGCAGCATACAGGGGGGCGATGAAAAACTGTTTTTT
CASSIQGGDEKLFF
>TRBJ2-5|TRBD2|TRBV7-9|NA
TGTGCCAGCAGCGGCGGGACTAGCCTCTTGGAGACCCAGTACTTC
CASSGGTSLLETQYF
>TRBJ1-1|NA|TRBV5-5|NA
TGTGCCAGCAGCTTGGCCGGCGGGGGGAACACTGAAGCTTTCTTT
CASSLAGGGNTEAFF
>TRBJ1-1|NA|TRBV28|NA
TGTGCCAGCAGTTTAGTCGCGCACGGGGGCACTGAAGCTTTCTTT
CASSLVAHGGTEAFF
>TRBJ1-5|TRBD1|TRBV7-2|NA
TGTGCCAGCAGCCCAGGGGGAGGTGTGCCGCCCCAGCATTTT
CASSPGGGVPPQHF
>TRBJ2-1|TRBD1|TRBV27|NA
TGTGCCAGCAGTCCAATTGCCAGGGGGGAGCAGTTCTTC
CASSPIARGEQFF
>TRBJ2-7|TRBD1|TRBV28|NA
TGTGCCAGCAGTTTACTCCTAGGGGGCCCCTACGAGCAGTACTTC
CASSLLLGGPYEQYF
>TRBJ1-2|TRBD1|TRBV18|few
TGTGCCAGCTCACCGTACTCGACAGGGGTTGGTGGCTACACCTTC
CASSPYSTGVGGYTF
>TRBJ2-1|TRBD1|TRBV5-6|NA
TGTGCCAGCAGCTTTTGGGCAGGGGGCAGGAATGAGCAGTTCTTC
CASSFWAGGRNEQFF
>TRBJ1-2|NA|TRBV4-2|NA
TGTGCCAGCAGCCCCCACCTGGACAGCTCGGATGGCTACACCTTC
CASSPHLDSSDGYTF
>TRBJ2-3|NA|TRBV5-1|NA
TGCGCCAGCAGCCCAGCCACTAGTTTCGATACGCAGTATTTT
CASSPATSFDTQYF
>TRBJ2-2|NA|TRBV5-1|NA
TGCGCCAGCAGGCAGGGCACGGACCCCGGGGAGCTGTTTTTT
CASRQGTDPGELFF
>TRBJ1-1|NA|TRBV6-4|once
TGTGCCAGCAGCCAAGATGGGAGAAACACTGAAGCTTTCTTT
CASSQDGRNTEAFF
>TRBJ1-2|NA|TRBV28|NA
TGTGCCAGCAGTTACCCAGGGGAGATAAAGGGCTACACCTTC
CASSYPGEIKGYTF
>TRBJ1-3|NA|TRBV3-1/TRBV3-2|NA
TGTGCCAGCAGCCAAGCACACTCTGGAAACACCATATATTTT
CASSQAHSGNTIYF
>TRBJ1-1|NA|TRBV19|NA
TGTGCCAGTAGTCCCGGGGTCAGGGGACTGAACACTGAAGCTTTCTTT
CASSPGVRGLNTEAFF
>TRBJ2-7|TRBD1|TRBV5-1|NA
TGCGCCAGCAGTCCCGGGACAGGGGGCGTCCCCTACGAGCAGTACTTC
CASSPGTGGVPYEQYF